The T cell receptor (beta chain) under discussion was sequenced for a study of blood T cell repertoires in COVID-19. Looking at the study overall: Researchers got acute and convalescent COVID-19 samples from the United States, Italy and Spain.

As processed by the authors: It was from reference gene primer amplification that nucleated cell counts were estimated. Generated by immunoSEQ multiplex PCR, the TCRdb table keeps only in-frame clones and is missing some. The V and J calls and clone size were taken over from that table, and D and trimming were inferred from the DNA. The data hold about 230,000 clones, with approximately 83% observed a single time. CDR1 and CDR2 from the germline V gene are SNHLY and FYNNEI. CDR3 length: 14 amino acids. V was pared by 6 bases and J by 0 bases, with 9 bases between. Sequenced material: peripheral blood. The rearrangement links TRBV2 to TRBJ1-3; tentatively, D is TRBD1 (6 bases). This sequence was found in a woman in her fifties or sixties with acute or convalescent COVID-19. The CDR3 loop reads CASRMTGSGNTIYF. CDR3 nucleotide sequence: TGTGCCAGCAGGATGACAGGCTCTGGAAACACCATATATTTT.